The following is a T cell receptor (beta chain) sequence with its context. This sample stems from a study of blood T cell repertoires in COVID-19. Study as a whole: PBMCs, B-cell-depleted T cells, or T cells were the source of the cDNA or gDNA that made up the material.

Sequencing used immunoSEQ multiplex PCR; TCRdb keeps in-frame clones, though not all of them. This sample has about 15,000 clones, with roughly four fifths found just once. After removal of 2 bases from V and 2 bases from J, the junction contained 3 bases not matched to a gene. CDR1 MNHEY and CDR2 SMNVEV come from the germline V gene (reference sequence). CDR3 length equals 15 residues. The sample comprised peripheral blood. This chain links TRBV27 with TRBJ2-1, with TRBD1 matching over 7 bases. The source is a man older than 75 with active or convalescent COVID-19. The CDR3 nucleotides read TGTGCCAGCAGTTTACAGCAGGGGGCCTACAATGAGCAGTTCTTC. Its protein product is CASSLQQGAYNEQFF.